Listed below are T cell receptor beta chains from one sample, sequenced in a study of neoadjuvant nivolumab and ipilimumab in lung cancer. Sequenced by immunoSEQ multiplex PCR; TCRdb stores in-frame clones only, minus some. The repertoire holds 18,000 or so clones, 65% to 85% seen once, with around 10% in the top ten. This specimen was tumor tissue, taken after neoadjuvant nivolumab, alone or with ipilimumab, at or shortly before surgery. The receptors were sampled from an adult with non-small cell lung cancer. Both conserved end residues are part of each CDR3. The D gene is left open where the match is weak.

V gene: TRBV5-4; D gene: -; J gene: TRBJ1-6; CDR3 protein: CASSFRGTGTYSPLHF
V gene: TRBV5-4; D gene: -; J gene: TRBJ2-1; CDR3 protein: CASSPQHVDEQFF
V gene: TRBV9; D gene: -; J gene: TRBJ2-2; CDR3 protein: CASSRQEKTGELFF
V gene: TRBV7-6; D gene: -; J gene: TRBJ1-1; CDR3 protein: CATSRWLDTEAFF
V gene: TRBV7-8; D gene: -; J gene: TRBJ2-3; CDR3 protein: CASSFGDTQYF
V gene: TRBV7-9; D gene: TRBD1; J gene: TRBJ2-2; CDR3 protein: CASSFGTGFYTGELFF
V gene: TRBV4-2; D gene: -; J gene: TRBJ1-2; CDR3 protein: CASSRPRDRVYGYTF
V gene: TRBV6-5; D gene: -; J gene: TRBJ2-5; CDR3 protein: CASSYSWGETQYF
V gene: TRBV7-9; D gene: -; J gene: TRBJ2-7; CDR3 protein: CASGDGPYEQYF
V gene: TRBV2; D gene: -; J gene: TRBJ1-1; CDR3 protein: CATSGGASRNTEAFF
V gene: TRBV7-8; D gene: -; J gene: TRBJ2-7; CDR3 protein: CASSLGSYGSYEQYF